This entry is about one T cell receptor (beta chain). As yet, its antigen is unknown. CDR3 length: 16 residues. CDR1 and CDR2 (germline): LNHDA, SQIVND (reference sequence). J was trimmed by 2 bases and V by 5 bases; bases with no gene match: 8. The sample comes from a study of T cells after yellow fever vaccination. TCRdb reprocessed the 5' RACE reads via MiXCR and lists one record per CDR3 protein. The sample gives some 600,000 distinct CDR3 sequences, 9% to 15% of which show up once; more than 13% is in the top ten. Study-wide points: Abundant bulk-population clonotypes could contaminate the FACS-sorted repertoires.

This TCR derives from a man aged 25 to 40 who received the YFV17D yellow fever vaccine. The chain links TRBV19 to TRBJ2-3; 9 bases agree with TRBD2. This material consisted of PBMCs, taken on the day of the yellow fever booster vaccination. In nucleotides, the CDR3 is TGTGCCAGTAGTGCCCTCCTAGCGGGGCCCACAGATACGCAGTATTTT. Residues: CASSALLAGPTDTQYF.